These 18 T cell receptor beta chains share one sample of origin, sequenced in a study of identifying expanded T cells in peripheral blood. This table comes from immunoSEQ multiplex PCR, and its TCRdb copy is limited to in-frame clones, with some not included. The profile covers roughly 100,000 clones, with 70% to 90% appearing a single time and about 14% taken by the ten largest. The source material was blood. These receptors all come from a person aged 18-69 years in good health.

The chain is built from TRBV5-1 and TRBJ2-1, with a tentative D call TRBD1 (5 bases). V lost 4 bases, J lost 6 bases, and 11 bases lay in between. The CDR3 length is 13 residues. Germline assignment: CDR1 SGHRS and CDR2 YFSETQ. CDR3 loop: CASSRNQGNEQFF. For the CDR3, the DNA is TGCGCCAGCAGCCGAAACCAGGGCAATGAGCAGTTCTTC.

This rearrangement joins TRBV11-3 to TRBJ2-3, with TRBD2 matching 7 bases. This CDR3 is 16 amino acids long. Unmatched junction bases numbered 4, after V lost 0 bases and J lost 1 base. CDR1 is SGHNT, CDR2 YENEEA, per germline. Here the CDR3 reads CASSLDLSGRTDTQYF. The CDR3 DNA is TGTGCCAGCAGCTTAGATCTTAGCGGGCGCACAGATACGCAGTATTTT.

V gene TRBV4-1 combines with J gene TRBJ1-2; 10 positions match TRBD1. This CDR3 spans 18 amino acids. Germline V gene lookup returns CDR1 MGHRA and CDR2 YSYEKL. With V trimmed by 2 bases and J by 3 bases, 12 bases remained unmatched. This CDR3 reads CASSQYSGGGQGYYGYTF. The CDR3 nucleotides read TGCGCCAGCAGCCAATACTCCGGCGGGGGACAGGGGTACTATGGCTACACCTTC.

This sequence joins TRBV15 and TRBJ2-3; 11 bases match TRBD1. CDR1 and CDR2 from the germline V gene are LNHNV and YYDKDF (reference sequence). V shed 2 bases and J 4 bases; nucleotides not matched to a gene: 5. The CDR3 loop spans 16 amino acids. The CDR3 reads CATSRRTGGASDTQYF. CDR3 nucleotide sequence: TGTGCCACCAGCAGACGGACAGGGGGCGCTTCAGATACGCAGTATTTT.

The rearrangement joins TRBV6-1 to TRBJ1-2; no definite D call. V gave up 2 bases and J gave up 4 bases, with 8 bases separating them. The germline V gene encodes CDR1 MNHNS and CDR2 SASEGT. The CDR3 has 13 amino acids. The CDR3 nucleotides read TGTGCCAGCAGTGAATTCAGAGTCTATGGCTACACCTTC. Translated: CASSEFRVYGYTF.

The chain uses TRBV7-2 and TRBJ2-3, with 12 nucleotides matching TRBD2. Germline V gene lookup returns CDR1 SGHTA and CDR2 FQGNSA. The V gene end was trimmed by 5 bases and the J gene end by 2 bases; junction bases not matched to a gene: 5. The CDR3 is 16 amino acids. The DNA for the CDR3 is TGTGCCAGCAGCAGCCGACTAGCGGGGGACACAGATACGCAGTATTTT. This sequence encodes CASSSRLAGDTDTQYF.

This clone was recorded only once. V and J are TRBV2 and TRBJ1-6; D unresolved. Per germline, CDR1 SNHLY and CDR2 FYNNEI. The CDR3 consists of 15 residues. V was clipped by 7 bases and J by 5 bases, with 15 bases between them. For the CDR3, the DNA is TGTGCCAGCACCCCCCCCGGACGGAATAATTCACCCCTCCACTTT. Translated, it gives CASTPPGRNNSPLHF.

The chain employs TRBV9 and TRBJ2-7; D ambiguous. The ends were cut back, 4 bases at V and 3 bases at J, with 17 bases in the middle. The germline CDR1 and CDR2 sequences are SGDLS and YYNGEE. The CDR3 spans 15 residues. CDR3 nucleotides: TGTGCCAGCAGCATCCGGAGCCGAAACCGCTACGAGCAGTACTTC. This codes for CASSIRSRNRYEQYF.

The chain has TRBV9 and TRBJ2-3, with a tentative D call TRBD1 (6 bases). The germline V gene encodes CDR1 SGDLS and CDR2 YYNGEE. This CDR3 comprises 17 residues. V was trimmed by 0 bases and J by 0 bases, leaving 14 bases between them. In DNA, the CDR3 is TGTGCCAGCAGCGTAGGGCTGGGGGCGGTGAGCACAGATACGCAGTATTTT. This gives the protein CASSVGLGAVSTDTQYF.

The CDR3 coding sequence is TGTGCCAGCAAGGCAGGGACAGGGCGCGAAAAACTGTTTTTT. Protein: CASKAGTGREKLFF. The chain carries TRBV7-9 and TRBJ1-4, with TRBD1 matching 9 bases. V shed 7 bases and J 8 bases; nucleotides not matched to a gene: 8. The CDR3 has 14 amino acids. CDR1 and CDR2 from the germline V gene are SEHNR and FQNEAQ (reference sequence).

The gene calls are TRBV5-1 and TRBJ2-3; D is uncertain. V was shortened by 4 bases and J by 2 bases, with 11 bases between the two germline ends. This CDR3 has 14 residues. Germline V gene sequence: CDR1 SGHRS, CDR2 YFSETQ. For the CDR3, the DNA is TGCGCCAGCAGCCCCCTAGGGATCACAGATACGCAGTATTTT. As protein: CASSPLGITDTQYF.

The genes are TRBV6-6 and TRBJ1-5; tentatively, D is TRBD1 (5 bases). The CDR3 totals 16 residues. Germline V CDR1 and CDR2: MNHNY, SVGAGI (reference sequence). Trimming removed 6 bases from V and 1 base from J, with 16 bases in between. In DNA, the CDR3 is TGTGCCAGCAGCCGCCGGAGGGGCGGCAGCAATCAGCCCCAGCATTTT. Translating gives CASSRRRGGSNQPQHF.

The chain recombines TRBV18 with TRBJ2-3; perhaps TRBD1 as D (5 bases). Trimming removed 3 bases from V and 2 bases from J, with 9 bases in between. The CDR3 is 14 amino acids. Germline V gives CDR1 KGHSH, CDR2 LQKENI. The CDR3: CASSPGRATDTQYF. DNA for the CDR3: TGTGCCAGCTCACCTGGCAGGGCCACAGATACGCAGTATTTT.

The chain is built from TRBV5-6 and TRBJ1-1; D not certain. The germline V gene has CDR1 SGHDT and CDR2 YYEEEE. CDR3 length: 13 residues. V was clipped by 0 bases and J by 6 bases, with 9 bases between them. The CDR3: CASSLEMWAEAFF. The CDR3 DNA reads TGTGCCAGCAGCTTGGAGATGTGGGCTGAAGCTTTCTTT.

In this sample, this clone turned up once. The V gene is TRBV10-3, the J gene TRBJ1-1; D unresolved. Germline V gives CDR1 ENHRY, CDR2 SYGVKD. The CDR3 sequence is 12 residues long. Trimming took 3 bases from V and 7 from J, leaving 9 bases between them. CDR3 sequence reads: CAISEGPLEAFF. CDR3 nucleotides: TGTGCCATCAGTGAAGGACCGCTTGAAGCTTTCTTT.

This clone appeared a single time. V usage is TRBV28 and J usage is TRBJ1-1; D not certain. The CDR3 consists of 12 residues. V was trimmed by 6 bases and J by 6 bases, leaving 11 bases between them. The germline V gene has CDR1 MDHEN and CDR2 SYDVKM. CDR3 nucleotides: TGTGCCAGCAGGCTAATCTGGTCTGAAGCTTTCTTT. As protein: CASRLIWSEAFF.

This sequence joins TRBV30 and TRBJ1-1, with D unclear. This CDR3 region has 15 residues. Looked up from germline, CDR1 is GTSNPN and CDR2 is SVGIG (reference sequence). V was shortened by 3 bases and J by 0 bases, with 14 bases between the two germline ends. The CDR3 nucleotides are TGTGCCTGGAGGACACTCGGACCCTTGAACACTGAAGCTTTCTTT. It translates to CAWRTLGPLNTEAFF.

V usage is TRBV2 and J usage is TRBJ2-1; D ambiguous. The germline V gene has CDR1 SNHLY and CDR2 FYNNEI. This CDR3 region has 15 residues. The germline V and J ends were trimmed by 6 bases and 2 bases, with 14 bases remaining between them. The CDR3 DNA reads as TGTGCCAGCAGAACGGCCACAACGGCCTACAATGAGCAGTTCTTC. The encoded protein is CASRTATTAYNEQFF.